Sequencing of this T cell receptor beta chain was carried out in a study of vaccination effects on CD4 cells after COVID-19. Overall study context: Each person got two doses of an mRNA SARS-CoV-2 vaccine, BNT162b2 or mRNA-1273.

V lost 4 bases to trimming and J lost 2 bases, with 7 bases between them. The CDR3 has 13 amino acids. Germline CDR1 and CDR2: LGHNA and YSLEER. In regard to this clone: Its target is not known.

CD4+ T cells specific for antigen were expanded with viral peptide pools by the ViraFEST assay before sequencing. Investigators separated out CD4+ T cells once around 10 days of culture had passed. Vaccinated participants had no history of SARS-CoV-2 infection and tested negative for nucleocapsid antibodies. Sequencing used immunoSEQ multiplex PCR; TCRdb keeps in-frame clones, though not all of them. This sample has about 41,000 clones, with around three quarters found just once. The chain joins TRBV4-3 to TRBJ2-3; D gene ambiguous. The specimen was CD4+ T cells from PBMCs cultured with HCoV-NL63 spike peptides, collected before COVID-19 vaccination. This sequence originates from a human donor who received a COVID-19 vaccine. CDR3 coding DNA: TGCGCCAGCAGCCCGAAGTTCACAGATACGCAGTATTTT. Translated, it gives CASSPKFTDTQYF.